Below are 2 T cell receptor beta chains sequenced from a single sample in a study of shared clonotypes between healthy human individuals. This table comes from immunoSEQ multiplex PCR, and its TCRdb copy is limited to in-frame clones, with some not included. The top ten hold over 0.12% of the sample, which has a few million clones, roughly nine tenths seen once. Sequencing was done on a sample of naive CD4+ T cells sorted from blood. Stated subset: CD45RA+ positively selected. The receptors were gathered from a man between 18 and 29 years old in good health.

The rearrangement links TRBV27 to TRBJ2-7, with unresolved D. Germline V gene sequence: CDR1 MNHEY, CDR2 SMNVEV (reference sequence). V was cut by 6 bases and J by 2 bases, with 17 bases left in between. The length of the CDR3 is 15 residues. DNA for the CDR3: TGTGCCAGCAGCTTGAACCCCGGCCCCGCCTACGAGCAGTACTTC. It codes for CASSLNPGPAYEQYF.

The count of this clone is one. V gene TRBV19 combines with J gene TRBJ1-6; 8 positions agree with TRBD1. The V gene end was trimmed by 3 bases and the J gene end by 8 bases; junction bases not matched to a gene: 9. Germline V lookup: CDR1 LNHDA, CDR2 SQIVND (reference sequence). The CDR3 loop spans 16 amino acids. The CDR3 coding sequence is TGTGCCAGTAGTATTCTCACAGGGGGTTTGGATTCACCCCTCCACTTT. Amino acid sequence: CASSILTGGLDSPLHF. The full variable domain, completed using reference TRBV19 and TRBJ1-6, is DGGITQSPKYLFRKEGQNVTLSCEQNLNHDAMYWYRQDPGQGLRLIYYSQIVNDFQKGDIAEGYSVSREKKESFPLTVTSAQKNPTAFYLCASSILTGGLDSPLHFGNGTRLTVT.